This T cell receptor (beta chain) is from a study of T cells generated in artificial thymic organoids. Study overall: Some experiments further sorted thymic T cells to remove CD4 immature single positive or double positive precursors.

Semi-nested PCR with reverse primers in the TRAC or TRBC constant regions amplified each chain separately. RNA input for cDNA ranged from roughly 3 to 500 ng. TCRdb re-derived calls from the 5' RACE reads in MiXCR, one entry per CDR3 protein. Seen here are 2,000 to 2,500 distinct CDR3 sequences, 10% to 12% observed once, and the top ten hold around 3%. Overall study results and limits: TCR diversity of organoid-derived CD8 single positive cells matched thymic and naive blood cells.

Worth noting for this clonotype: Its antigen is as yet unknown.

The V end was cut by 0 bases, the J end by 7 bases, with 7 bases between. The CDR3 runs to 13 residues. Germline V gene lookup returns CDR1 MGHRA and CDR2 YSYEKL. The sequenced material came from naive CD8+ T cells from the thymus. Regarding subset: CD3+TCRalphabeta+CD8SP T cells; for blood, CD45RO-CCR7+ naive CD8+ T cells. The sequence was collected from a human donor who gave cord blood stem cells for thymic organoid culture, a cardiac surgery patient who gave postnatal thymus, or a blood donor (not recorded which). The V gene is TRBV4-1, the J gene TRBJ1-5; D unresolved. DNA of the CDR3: TGCGCCAGCAGCCAAGACGGTGGACAGCCCCAGCATTTT. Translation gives CASSQDGGQPQHF.